These T cell receptor beta chains were read from a single sample in a study of blood T cells in healthy people across ages. TCRdb re-called the 5' RACE reads through MiXCR, storing one row per CDR3 protein. The sample shows 800,000 to 950,000 distinct CDR3 sequences, around 48% of them seen only once. Sequencing used blood. Receptors originate from a man aged 25-45 years in good health. CDR3s include the opening cysteine and the closing phenylalanine or tryptophan. Each record gives: CDR3 protein, CDR3 DNA, V gene, clone size, D gene, J gene. D genes are given only for firm matches. Rows may omit the clone size; those that give it use once, few, many or a size class.

CASSDQKEPKNIQYF TGTGCCAGCAGTGACCAAAAGGAGCCCAAAAACATTCAGTACTTC TRBV6-1 many NA TRBJ2-4
CSVVGGVGYTF TGCAGCGTTGTGGGGGGTGTGGGCTACACCTTC TRBV29-1 NA NA TRBJ1-2
CASSPNRATSSSYEQYF TGTGCCAGCAGTCCAAACAGGGCTACCTCATCATCCTACGAGCAGTACTTC TRBV6-9 NA NA TRBJ2-7
CASSQEHLAAVFNEQFF TGTGCCAGCAGCCAGGAACATCTAGCGGCCGTGTTTAATGAGCAGTTCTTC TRBV4-2 few TRBD2 TRBJ2-1
CASSLEVVGVAFF TGTGCCAGCAGCTTAGAAGTGGTAGGGGTAGCTTTCTTT TRBV11-3 NA NA TRBJ1-1
CSAPGGPNYGYTF TGCAGTGCTCCGGGGGGACCCAACTATGGCTACACCTTC TRBV20-1 NA NA TRBJ1-2
CSATLAGAGTDTQYF TGCAGTGCTACCCTAGCGGGGGCCGGCACAGATACGCAGTATTTT TRBV20-1 NA TRBD2 TRBJ2-3
CASSPARQGTISYNEQFF TGTGCCAGCTCACCAGCCCGACAGGGAACCATCTCCTACAATGAGCAGTTCTTC TRBV18 NA TRBD1 TRBJ2-1
CASSMDRGLNEQFF TGTGCCAGCAGCATGGACAGGGGGCTTAACGAGCAGTTCTTC TRBV11-1 NA TRBD1 TRBJ2-1
CSVAQGANTEAFF TGCAGCGTTGCACAGGGGGCGAACACTGAAGCTTTCTTT TRBV29-1 few TRBD1 TRBJ1-1
CSVGGQGNTGELFF TGCAGCGTTGGCGGACAGGGGAACACCGGGGAGCTGTTTTTT TRBV29-1 many TRBD1 TRBJ2-2
CASSSTGGPNTEAFF TGTGCCAGCAGCTCGACAGGGGGCCCCAACACTGAAGCTTTCTTT TRBV7-2 many TRBD1 TRBJ1-1
CAVSEGDTEAFF TGTGCCGTCAGTGAGGGGGACACTGAAGCTTTCTTT TRBV10-3 NA NA TRBJ1-1
CASSESYYGYTF TGTGCCAGCAGTGAAAGCTACTATGGCTACACCTTC TRBV2 NA NA TRBJ1-2
CASSLGQEQETQYF TGCGCCAGCAGCTTGGGCCAAGAACAAGAGACCCAGTACTTC TRBV5-1 NA NA TRBJ2-5
CASSYLDLGSYNEQFF TGTGCCAGCAGTTACTTGGACCTTGGGTCGTACAATGAGCAGTTCTTC TRBV6-5 NA NA TRBJ2-1
CASSSRGGRLNSPLHF TGTGCCAGCAGCTCCAGGGGCGGGCGCCTTAATTCACCCCTCCACTTT TRBV5-5 NA NA TRBJ1-6
CASSLASGNYGYTF TGTGCCAGCAGCTTAGCATCTGGGAACTATGGCTACACCTTC TRBV7-2 few NA TRBJ1-2
CASGSSPGELFF TGTGCTAGTGGTTCTTCCCCCGGGGAGCTGTTTTTT TRBV12-5 few NA TRBJ2-2
CASSFGQGSGANVLTF TGCGCCAGCAGCTTCGGACAGGGGTCCGGGGCCAACGTCCTGACTTTC TRBV5-1 once TRBD1 TRBJ2-6
CASSDSTRSYNEQFF TGTGCCAGCAGTGACTCGACTCGGTCCTACAATGAGCAGTTCTTC TRBV6-4 once NA TRBJ2-1
CAISESGSPPHEQFF TGTGCCATCAGTGAGTCGGGGTCCCCCCCCCATGAGCAGTTCTTC TRBV10-3 NA NA TRBJ2-1
CASRARGSTDTQYF TGTGCCAGCCGTGCCCGGGGAAGCACAGATACGCAGTATTTT TRBV11-3 NA NA TRBJ2-3
CASSLSGTGSSYEQYF TGTGCCAGCAGTTTATCCGGGACAGGGAGCTCCTACGAGCAGTACTTC TRBV7-9 few TRBD1 TRBJ2-7
CASSVTEATEAFF TGTGCCAGCAGTGTAACCGAGGCCACTGAAGCTTTCTTT TRBV25-1 NA NA TRBJ1-1
CASSQDLVGRGAYNEQFF TGTGCCAGCAGCCAAGATCTTGTGGGACGGGGGGCGTACAATGAGCAGTTCTTC TRBV3-1 NA NA TRBJ2-1
CASSQGQVPGELFF TGTGCCAGCAGCCAGGGACAGGTCCCCGGGGAGCTGTTTTTT TRBV3-1 NA TRBD1 TRBJ2-2
CASSLGSRGGFPDTQYF TGTGCCAGCAGCTTGGGAAGTAGGGGGGGCTTCCCAGATACGCAGTATTTT TRBV5-6 NA NA TRBJ2-3
CASSQEAGGHNEQFF TGCGCCAGCAGCCAAGAGGCGGGGGGCCACAATGAGCAGTTCTTC TRBV4-3 NA TRBD2 TRBJ2-1
CASSLAAGGNYEQYF TGTGCCAGCAGCTTAGCGGCAGGGGGTAACTACGAGCAGTACTTC TRBV7-2 many TRBD1 TRBJ2-7
CASSSIPDRGLYNEQFF TGCGCCAGCAGCTCTATCCCGGACAGGGGGCTTTACAATGAGCAGTTCTTC TRBV5-1 few TRBD1 TRBJ2-1
CASSSGLAGDLFYEQYF TGTGCCAGCAGCTCAGGACTAGCGGGGGACCTATTCTACGAGCAGTACTTC TRBV7-9 NA TRBD2 TRBJ2-7
CASSATGTGGGGYTF TGTGCCAGCAGTGCCACCGGGACAGGGGGCGGGGGCTACACCTTC TRBV25-1 NA TRBD1 TRBJ1-2
CASSTEGQSNEKLFF TGCGCCAGCAGCACCGAGGGACAGAGCAATGAAAAACTGTTTTTT TRBV5-1 NA TRBD1 TRBJ1-4
CASSLPGGLAEQETQYF TGCGCCAGCAGCCTCCCTGGGGGATTAGCGGAACAAGAGACCCAGTACTTC TRBV4-1 NA NA TRBJ2-5
CASSYPSERDLYNEQYF TGTGCCAGCAGTTACCCTTCCGAGCGGGACCTATACAATGAGCAGTACTTC TRBV28 NA TRBD2 TRBJ2-7
CASIREGATEVFF TGTGCCAGCATTCGGGAGGGGGCTACTGAAGTTTTCTTT TRBV28 NA TRBD1 TRBJ1-1
CASSDGVEYEQYF TGTGCCAGCAGTGACGGAGTTGAGTACGAGCAGTACTTC TRBV6-5 few NA TRBJ2-7
CASSPEGGAPYEQYF TGCGCCAGCAGCCCTGAAGGGGGGGCACCCTACGAGCAGTACTTC TRBV4-3 NA NA TRBJ2-7
CASPSGGYTF TGTGCCAGCCCGTCGGGTGGCTACACCTTC TRBV27 NA NA TRBJ1-2
CASSFLAGGPKTQYF TGTGCCAGCAGCTTTCTAGCGGGGGGGCCAAAGACCCAGTACTTC TRBV28 NA TRBD2 TRBJ2-5
CASSYSIRGDKQFF TGTGCCAGCAGTTACTCGATCCGAGGTGATAAGCAGTTCTTC TRBV6-2/TRBV6-3 NA NA TRBJ2-1